The TCR beta chain under discussion was sequenced for a study of T cells in Graves' hyperthyroidism and ophthalmopathy. Whole-study results and caveats: Separating ophthalmopathy from stable hyperthyroidism was achieved by a 13 V-J model.

In the case of this clonotype: As yet, its antigen is unknown.

From RNA transcripts, TCR beta CDR3 regions were amplified. When the TCR CDR3 underwent first-round RT-PCR, the HTBI primer set was used. TCRdb independently ran MiXCR on the multiplex PCR reads; one entry per CDR3 protein. The table has about 600,000 distinct CDR3 sequences, 14% seen once. Those patients with uncontrolled infection, other autoimmune disease, pregnancy or lactation were excluded. Input material: blood. The source of this sequence is a woman aged 18-29 years with Graves' ophthalmopathy.

CDR3 region: CASSVEPRSPKNIQYF. As DNA, the CDR3 is TGTGCCAGCAGCGTAGAACCCAGATCCCCCAAAAACATTCAGTACTTC. The chain combines TRBV9 with TRBJ2-4; D is undetermined. Germline CDR1 is SGDLS and CDR2 is YYNGEE. The CDR3 consists of 16 residues. V lost 0 bases, J lost 2 bases, and 12 bases lay in between. Full variable domain (remainder filled in from reference TRBV9 and TRBJ2-4): DSGVTQTPKHLITATGQRVTLRCSPRSGDLSVYWYQQSLDQGLQFLIQYYNGEERAKGNILERFSAQQFPDLHSELNLSSLELGDSALYFCASSVEPRSPKNIQYFGAGTRLSVL.